These T cell receptor beta chains were read from a single sample in a study of CD8 T cells in Susac syndrome. One entry per CDR3 protein, called by TCRdb with MiXCR from the immunoSEQ multiplex PCR reads. The sample has about 240,000 distinct CDR3 sequences; 90% to 96% are singletons. What was sequenced was CD4+ T cells from PBMCs. These receptors were obtained from a human donor with Susac syndrome. Both conserved end residues are part of each CDR3. D genes are given only for firm matches. Size values are once, few and many counts, or a class for expanded clones, and some rows have none.

J gene: TRBJ2-1; D gene: .; V gene: TRBV7-3; clone size: .; CDR3 protein: CASSLGGGAHNEQFF; CDR3 DNA: TGTGCCAGCAGCCTAGGGGGGGGTGCCCACAATGAGCAGTTCTTC
J gene: TRBJ1-1; D gene: .; V gene: TRBV5-1; clone size: .; CDR3 protein: CASSLVLVDTEAFF; CDR3 DNA: TGCGCCAGCAGCTTGGTTCTGGTGGACACTGAAGCTTTCTTT
J gene: TRBJ2-7; D gene: .; V gene: TRBV28; clone size: .; CDR3 protein: CASSRLGNEQYF; CDR3 DNA: TGTGCCAGCAGTCGTTTGGGCAACGAGCAGTACTTC
J gene: TRBJ2-7; D gene: .; V gene: TRBV7-3; clone size: .; CDR3 protein: CASSLGLQGEQYF; CDR3 DNA: TGTGCCAGCAGCTTAGGTTTGCAGGGTGAGCAGTACTTC
J gene: TRBJ1-2; D gene: .; V gene: TRBV15; clone size: .; CDR3 protein: CATSRDPGRYGYTF; CDR3 DNA: TGTGCCACCAGCAGAGATCCAGGACGCTATGGCTACACCTTC
J gene: TRBJ2-1; D gene: .; V gene: TRBV5-1; clone size: .; CDR3 protein: CASGKDFSSYNEQFF; CDR3 DNA: TGCGCCAGCGGAAAGGACTTCAGCTCCTACAATGAGCAGTTCTTC
J gene: TRBJ2-7; D gene: .; V gene: TRBV18; clone size: .; CDR3 protein: CASSPRRGRGASEQYF; CDR3 DNA: TGTGCCAGCTCACCACGACGCGGCAGGGGGGCAAGCGAGCAGTACTTC
J gene: TRBJ2-5; D gene: TRBD2; V gene: TRBV24-1; clone size: .; CDR3 protein: CATSDSRLAGGPRETQYF; CDR3 DNA: TGTGCCACCAGTGATTCGAGACTAGCGGGAGGGCCGAGGGAGACCCAGTACTTC
J gene: TRBJ1-2; D gene: TRBD1; V gene: TRBV14; clone size: .; CDR3 protein: CASSPLGQGKYGYTF; CDR3 DNA: TGTGCCAGCAGCCCGCTGGGACAGGGGAAATATGGCTACACCTTC
J gene: TRBJ2-1; D gene: .; V gene: TRBV5-1; clone size: .; CDR3 protein: CASSLVPSGLNEQFF; CDR3 DNA: TGCGCCAGCAGCTTGGTCCCCAGCGGCCTCAATGAGCAGTTCTTC
J gene: TRBJ1-2; D gene: .; V gene: TRBV29-1; clone size: .; CDR3 protein: CSDLRAVGYTF; CDR3 DNA: TGCAGCGACCTCAGGGCAGTGGGCTACACCTTC
J gene: TRBJ1-4; D gene: .; V gene: TRBV7-8; clone size: .; CDR3 protein: CASSSDRQADGEKLFF; CDR3 DNA: TGTGCCAGCAGCTCCGACAGACAGGCAGACGGTGAAAAACTGTTTTTT
J gene: TRBJ1-1; D gene: .; V gene: TRBV7-9; clone size: .; CDR3 protein: CASSLTAVGAFF; CDR3 DNA: TGTGCCAGCAGCCTAACGGCGGTCGGAGCTTTCTTT
J gene: TRBJ2-1; D gene: TRBD2; V gene: TRBV7-9; clone size: once; CDR3 protein: CASSPPEVAGEDNEQFF; CDR3 DNA: TGTGCCAGCAGCCCACCGGAGGTAGCGGGAGAGGACAATGAGCAGTTCTTC
J gene: TRBJ1-2; D gene: .; V gene: TRBV15; clone size: .; CDR3 protein: CATSRDRGDYGYTF; CDR3 DNA: TGTGCCACCAGCAGAGATCGGGGGGACTATGGCTACACCTTC
J gene: TRBJ1-1; D gene: .; V gene: TRBV4-1; clone size: once; CDR3 protein: CASSPDRGLGTEAFF; CDR3 DNA: TGCGCCAGCAGCCCTGATCGGGGCTTGGGCACTGAAGCTTTCTTT
J gene: TRBJ1-4; D gene: .; V gene: TRBV20-1; clone size: .; CDR3 protein: CSASGVTNEKLFF; CDR3 DNA: TGCAGTGCTAGCGGTGTTACTAATGAAAAACTGTTTTTT
J gene: TRBJ1-1; D gene: .; V gene: TRBV13; clone size: .; CDR3 protein: CASSFARWDSAEAFF; CDR3 DNA: TGTGCCAGCAGCTTTGCCCGATGGGATTCGGCTGAAGCTTTCTTT
J gene: TRBJ2-6; D gene: .; V gene: TRBV14; clone size: .; CDR3 protein: CASSLPGFSGANVLTF; CDR3 DNA: TGTGCCAGCAGCCTACCAGGGTTCTCTGGGGCCAACGTCCTGACTTTC
J gene: TRBJ2-3; D gene: .; V gene: TRBV30; clone size: .; CDR3 protein: CAWSVLGGRDRGYGGRTDTQYF; CDR3 DNA: TGTGCCTGGAGTGTACTCGGGGGCAGGGATAGGGGGTATGGAGGGAGGACAGATACGCAGTATTTT
J gene: TRBJ2-5; D gene: TRBD1; V gene: TRBV20-1; clone size: .; CDR3 protein: CSARASPTGLQETQYF; CDR3 DNA: TGCAGTGCTAGGGCGTCTCCGACAGGGCTACAAGAGACCCAGTACTTC
J gene: TRBJ2-1; D gene: TRBD2; V gene: TRBV20-1; clone size: .; CDR3 protein: CSAREGAAGGANEQFF; CDR3 DNA: TGCAGTGCTAGAGAAGGAGCGGCCGGGGGGGCCAATGAGCAGTTCTTC
J gene: TRBJ2-7; D gene: .; V gene: TRBV2; clone size: .; CDR3 protein: CASSISRYEQYF; CDR3 DNA: TGTGCCAGCAGTATCTCCCGCTACGAGCAGTACTTC
J gene: TRBJ1-1; D gene: .; V gene: TRBV12-3/TRBV12-4; clone size: .; CDR3 protein: CASSLTRRPNTEAFF; CDR3 DNA: TGTGCCAGCAGTTTAACCAGGCGGCCGAACACTGAAGCTTTCTTT
J gene: TRBJ2-5; D gene: .; V gene: TRBV12-3/TRBV12-4; clone size: .; CDR3 protein: CASSLENGETQYF; CDR3 DNA: TGTGCCAGCAGCCTCGAAAACGGTGAGACCCAGTACTTC
J gene: TRBJ2-1; D gene: .; V gene: TRBV20-1; clone size: .; CDR3 protein: CSASPTSNEQFF; CDR3 DNA: TGCAGTGCTAGCCCGACTAGTAATGAGCAGTTCTTC
J gene: TRBJ1-5; D gene: TRBD1; V gene: TRBV29-1; clone size: .; CDR3 protein: CSVKTGDQPQHF; CDR3 DNA: TGCAGCGTCAAGACAGGGGATCAGCCCCAGCATTTT
J gene: TRBJ2-7; D gene: TRBD2; V gene: TRBV4-1; clone size: .; CDR3 protein: CASSGGLAVPYEQYF; CDR3 DNA: TGCGCCAGCAGCGGGGGACTAGCGGTCCCCTACGAGCAGTACTTC
J gene: TRBJ2-1; D gene: .; V gene: TRBV20-1; clone size: once; CDR3 protein: CSAHRDNEQFF; CDR3 DNA: TGCAGTGCGCATAGAGACAATGAGCAGTTCTTC
J gene: TRBJ2-3; D gene: TRBD1; V gene: TRBV12-3/TRBV12-4; clone size: once; CDR3 protein: CASSRPGTGVSTDTQYF; CDR3 DNA: TGTGCCAGCAGTCGCCCCGGGACAGGGGTTTCCACAGATACGCAGTATTTT
J gene: TRBJ1-2; D gene: .; V gene: TRBV25-1; clone size: .; CDR3 protein: CASSEYPENYGYTF; CDR3 DNA: TGTGCCAGCAGTGAATATCCTGAAAACTATGGCTACACCTTC
J gene: TRBJ2-1; D gene: .; V gene: TRBV20-1; clone size: .; CDR3 protein: CSARGGSGLNGPIPINEQFF; CDR3 DNA: TGCAGTGCTAGGGGTGGGTCCGGACTAAATGGTCCCATCCCCATCAATGAGCAGTTCTTC
J gene: TRBJ2-4; D gene: .; V gene: TRBV30; clone size: .; CDR3 protein: CAWSSGGFGKNIQYF; CDR3 DNA: TGTGCCTGGAGTTCAGGAGGATTTGGGAAAAACATTCAGTACTTC
J gene: TRBJ1-5; D gene: .; V gene: TRBV28; clone size: once; CDR3 protein: CASSSGFYQPQHF; CDR3 DNA: TGTGCCAGCAGTTCGGGGTTCTATCAGCCCCAGCATTTT
J gene: TRBJ2-7; D gene: TRBD1; V gene: TRBV15; clone size: .; CDR3 protein: CATSPRTGGHEQYF; CDR3 DNA: TGTGCCACCAGCCCTCGGACAGGGGGCCACGAGCAGTACTTC
J gene: TRBJ2-6; D gene: .; V gene: TRBV5-1; clone size: .; CDR3 protein: CASSLVVGRGGPSGANVLTF; CDR3 DNA: TGCGCCAGCAGCTTGGTGGTGGGCAGGGGAGGCCCCTCTGGGGCCAACGTCCTGACTTTC